This entry is about one T cell receptor beta chain. What it binds is unknown. The data originate from a study of cytomegalovirus exposure and HLA in healthy donors. Study-wide results and limits: HLA alleles showed associations with around 15,000 TCR beta sequences in a later analysis, at a 0.05 false discovery rate.

V was shortened by 3 bases and J by 5 bases, with 7 bases between the two germline ends. Germline values: CDR1 KGHSH, CDR2 LQKENI. This CDR3 spans 13 amino acids. Primers: 60 Vbeta forward and 13 Jbeta reverse. Using immunoSEQ multiplex PCR, the repertoire was profiled, and TCRdb retains in-frame clones only, with some absent. The table lists around 150,000 clones, more than 60% of them singletons. The chain combines TRBV18 with TRBJ1-4; perhaps TRBD1 as D (5 bases). The TCR originated in a man aged 18-30 years in good health and CMV-seropositive. The material sequenced was PBMCs. For the CDR3, the DNA is TGTGCCAGCTCACCGGGACTAAATGAAAAACTGTTTTTT. It codes for CASSPGLNEKLFF.